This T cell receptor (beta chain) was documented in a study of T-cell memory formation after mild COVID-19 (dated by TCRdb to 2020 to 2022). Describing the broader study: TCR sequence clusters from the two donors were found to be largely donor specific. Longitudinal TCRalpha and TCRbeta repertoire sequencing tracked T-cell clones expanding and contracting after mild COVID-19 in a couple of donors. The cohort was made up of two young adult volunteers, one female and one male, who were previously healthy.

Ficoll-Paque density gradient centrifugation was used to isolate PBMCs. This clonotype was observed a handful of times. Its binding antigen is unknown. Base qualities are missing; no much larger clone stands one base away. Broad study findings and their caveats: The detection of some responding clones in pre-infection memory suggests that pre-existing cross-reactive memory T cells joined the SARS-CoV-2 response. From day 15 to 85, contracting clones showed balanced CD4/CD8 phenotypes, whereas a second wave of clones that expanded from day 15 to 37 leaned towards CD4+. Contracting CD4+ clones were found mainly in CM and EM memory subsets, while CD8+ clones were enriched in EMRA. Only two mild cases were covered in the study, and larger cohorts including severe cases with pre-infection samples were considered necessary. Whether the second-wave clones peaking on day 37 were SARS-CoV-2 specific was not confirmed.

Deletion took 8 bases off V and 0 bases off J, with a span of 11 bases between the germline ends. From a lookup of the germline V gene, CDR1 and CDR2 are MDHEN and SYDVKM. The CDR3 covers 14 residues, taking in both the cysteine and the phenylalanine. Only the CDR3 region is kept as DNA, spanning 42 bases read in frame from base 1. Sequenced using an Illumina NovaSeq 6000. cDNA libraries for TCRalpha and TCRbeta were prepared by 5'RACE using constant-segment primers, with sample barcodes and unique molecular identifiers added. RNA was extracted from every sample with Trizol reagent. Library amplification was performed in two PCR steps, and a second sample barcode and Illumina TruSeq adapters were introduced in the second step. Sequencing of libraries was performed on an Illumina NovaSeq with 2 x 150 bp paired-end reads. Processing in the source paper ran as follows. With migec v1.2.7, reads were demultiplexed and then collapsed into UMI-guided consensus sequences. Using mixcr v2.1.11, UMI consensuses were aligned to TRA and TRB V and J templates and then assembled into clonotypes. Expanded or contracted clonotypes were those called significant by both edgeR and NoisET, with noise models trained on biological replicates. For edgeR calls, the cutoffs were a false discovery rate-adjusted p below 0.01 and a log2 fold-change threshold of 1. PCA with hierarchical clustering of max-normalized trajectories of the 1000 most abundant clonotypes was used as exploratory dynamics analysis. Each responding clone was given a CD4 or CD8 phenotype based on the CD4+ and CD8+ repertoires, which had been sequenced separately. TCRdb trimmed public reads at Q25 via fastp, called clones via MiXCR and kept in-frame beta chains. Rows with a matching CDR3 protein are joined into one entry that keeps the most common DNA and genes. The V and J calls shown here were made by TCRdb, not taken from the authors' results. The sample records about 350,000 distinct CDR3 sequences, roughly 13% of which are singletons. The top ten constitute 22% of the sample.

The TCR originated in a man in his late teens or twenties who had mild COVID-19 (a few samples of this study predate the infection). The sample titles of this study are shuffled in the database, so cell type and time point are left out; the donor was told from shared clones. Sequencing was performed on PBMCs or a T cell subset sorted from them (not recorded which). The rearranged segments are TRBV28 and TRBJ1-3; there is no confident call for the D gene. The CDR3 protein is CASLGANSGNTIYF. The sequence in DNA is TGTGCCAGCCTTGGAGCCAACTCTGGAAACACCATATATTTT.